This TCR beta chain was captured by sequencing in a study of regulatory T cells in long-lasting Graves disease. Time point described: newly diagnosed GD, antithyroid drugs for less than 3 months. RNA from PBMCs was the source of the TCR library. Researchers made TCR beta libraries by using iRepertoire HTBI primers and running Arm-PCR on CDR3 regions. TCRdb independently ran MiXCR on the multiplex PCR reads; one entry per CDR3 protein. Among 450,000 to 700,000 distinct CDR3 sequences, approximately 13% were seen once, and the ten largest hold about 9.1%. This clonotype was counted at least ten times. A read error may account for a junction end that differs from germline. This CDR3 spans 15 amino acids. These data were also reused for a study on T cells in Graves' hyperthyroidism and ophthalmopathy.

The TCR comes from a man under 40 with Graves disease. The chain links TRBV12-3 or TRBV12-4 to TRBJ2-7; 9 nucleotides agree with TRBD1. The input for sequencing was peripheral blood mononuclear cells (PBMCs), taken at new diagnosis, from a patient treated with antithyroid drugs. The CDR3 here is CASSVATGGTYEQYF. CDR3 in DNA: TGTGCCAGCAGTGTAGCAACAGGGGGCACCTACGAGCAGTACTTC.